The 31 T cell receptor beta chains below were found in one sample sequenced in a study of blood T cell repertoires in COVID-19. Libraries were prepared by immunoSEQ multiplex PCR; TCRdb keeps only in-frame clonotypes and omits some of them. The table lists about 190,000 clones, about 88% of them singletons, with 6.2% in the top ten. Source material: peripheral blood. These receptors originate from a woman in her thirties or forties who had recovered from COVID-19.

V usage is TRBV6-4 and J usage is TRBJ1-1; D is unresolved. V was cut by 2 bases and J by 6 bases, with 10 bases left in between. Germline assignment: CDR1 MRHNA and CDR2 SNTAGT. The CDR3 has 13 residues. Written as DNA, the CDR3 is TGTGCCAGCAGTGACCTTCGGGGATCTGAAGCTTTCTTT. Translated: CASSDLRGSEAFF.

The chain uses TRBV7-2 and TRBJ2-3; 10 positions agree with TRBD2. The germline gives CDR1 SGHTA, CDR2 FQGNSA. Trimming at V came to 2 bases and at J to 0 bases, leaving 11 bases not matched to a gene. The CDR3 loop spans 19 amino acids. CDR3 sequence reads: CASSLKPLGTSVSTDTQYF. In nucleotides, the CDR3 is TGTGCCAGCAGCTTAAAACCCTTAGGGACTAGCGTTAGCACAGATACGCAGTATTTT.

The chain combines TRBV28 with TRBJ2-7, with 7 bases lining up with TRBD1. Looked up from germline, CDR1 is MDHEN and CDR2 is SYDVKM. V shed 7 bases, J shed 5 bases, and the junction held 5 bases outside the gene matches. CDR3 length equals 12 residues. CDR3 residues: CASKGAVDEQYF. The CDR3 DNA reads TGTGCCAGCAAGGGGGCGGTCGACGAGCAGTACTTC.

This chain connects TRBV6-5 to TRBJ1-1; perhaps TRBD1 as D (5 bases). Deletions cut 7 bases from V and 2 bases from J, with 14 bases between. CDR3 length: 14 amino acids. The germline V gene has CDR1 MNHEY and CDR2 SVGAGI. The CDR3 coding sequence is TGTGCCAGCAAGAAGTCACAGGCCAACACTGAAGCTTTCTTT. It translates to CASKKSQANTEAFF.

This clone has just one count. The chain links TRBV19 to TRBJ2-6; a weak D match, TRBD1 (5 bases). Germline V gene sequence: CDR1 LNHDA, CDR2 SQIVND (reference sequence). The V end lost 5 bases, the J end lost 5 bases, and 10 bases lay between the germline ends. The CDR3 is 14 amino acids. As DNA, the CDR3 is TGTGCCAGTAGTCCAGACAGATGGGCCAACGTCCTGACTTTC. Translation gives CASSPDRWANVLTF.

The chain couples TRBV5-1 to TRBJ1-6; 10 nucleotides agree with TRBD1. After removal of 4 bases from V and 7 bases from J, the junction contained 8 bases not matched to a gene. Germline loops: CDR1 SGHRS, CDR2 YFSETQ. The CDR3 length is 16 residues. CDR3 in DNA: TGCGCCAGCAGCCTAACTCAGGACAGGGGGAATTCACCCCTCCACTTT. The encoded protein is CASSLTQDRGNSPLHF. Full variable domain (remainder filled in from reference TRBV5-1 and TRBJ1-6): KAGVTQTPRYLIKTRGQQVTLSCSPISGHRSVSWYQQTPGQGLQFLFEYFSETQRNKGNFPGRFSGRQFSNSRSEMNVSTLELGDSALYLCASSLTQDRGNSPLHFGNGTRLTVT.

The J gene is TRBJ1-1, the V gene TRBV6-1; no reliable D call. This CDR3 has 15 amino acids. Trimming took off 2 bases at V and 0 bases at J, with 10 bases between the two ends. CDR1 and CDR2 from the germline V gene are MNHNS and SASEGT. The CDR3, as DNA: TGTGCCAGCAGTGAATCCCCAGGAATGAACACTGAAGCTTTCTTT. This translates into CASSESPGMNTEAFF.

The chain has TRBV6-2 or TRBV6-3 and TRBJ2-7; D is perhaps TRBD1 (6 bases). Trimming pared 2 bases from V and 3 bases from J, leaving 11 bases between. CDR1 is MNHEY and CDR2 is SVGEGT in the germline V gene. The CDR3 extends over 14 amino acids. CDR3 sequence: CASSYEGGDYEQYF. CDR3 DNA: TGTGCCAGCAGTTACGAAGGGGGAGACTACGAGCAGTACTTC.

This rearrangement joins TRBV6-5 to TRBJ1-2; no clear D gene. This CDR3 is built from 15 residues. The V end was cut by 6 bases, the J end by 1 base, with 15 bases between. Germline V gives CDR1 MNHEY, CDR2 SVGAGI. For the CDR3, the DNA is TGTGCCAGCAGCCCGCCCCCCCCCAGTAACTATGGCTACACCTTC. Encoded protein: CASSPPPPSNYGYTF.

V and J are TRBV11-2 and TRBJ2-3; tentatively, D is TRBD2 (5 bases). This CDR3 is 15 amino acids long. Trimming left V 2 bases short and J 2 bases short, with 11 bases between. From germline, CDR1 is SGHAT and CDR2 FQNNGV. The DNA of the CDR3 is TGTGCCAGCAGCTTAACGGGGTCTGACACAGATACGCAGTATTTT. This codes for CASSLTGSDTDTQYF.

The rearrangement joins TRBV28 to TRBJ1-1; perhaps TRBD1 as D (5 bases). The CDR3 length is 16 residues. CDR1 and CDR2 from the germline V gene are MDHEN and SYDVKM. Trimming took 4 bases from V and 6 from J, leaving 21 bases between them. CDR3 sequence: CASSSGGANQVPEAFF. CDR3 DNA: TGTGCCAGCAGTTCCGGTGGGGCAAATCAGGTCCCTGAAGCTTTCTTT.

The CDR3 loop is CASSLGTSGSQNEQFF. CDR3 DNA sequence: TGTGCCAGCAGCTTAGGGACTAGCGGGAGTCAGAATGAGCAGTTCTTC. The chain recombines TRBV7-6 with TRBJ2-1; 13 nucleotides match TRBD2. The V segment lost 1 base and the J segment 7 bases; nucleotides outside the gene matches: 4. CDR3 length equals 16 residues. From germline, CDR1 is SGHVS and CDR2 FNYEAQ.

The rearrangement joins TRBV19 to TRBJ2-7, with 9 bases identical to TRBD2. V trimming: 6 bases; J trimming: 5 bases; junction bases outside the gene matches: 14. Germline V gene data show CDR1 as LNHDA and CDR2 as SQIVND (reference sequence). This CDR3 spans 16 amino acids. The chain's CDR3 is CASSPTGSGRINEQYF. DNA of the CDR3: TGTGCCAGTAGCCCCACGGGTAGCGGGAGAATTAACGAGCAGTACTTC.

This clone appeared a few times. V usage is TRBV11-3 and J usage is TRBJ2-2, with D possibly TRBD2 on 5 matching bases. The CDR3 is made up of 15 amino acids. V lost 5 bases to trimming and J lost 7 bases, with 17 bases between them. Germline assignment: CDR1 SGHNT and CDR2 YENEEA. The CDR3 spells CASSPATGSDGELFF. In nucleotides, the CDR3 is TGTGCCAGCAGCCCCGCCACGGGGTCGGACGGGGAGCTGTTTTTT.

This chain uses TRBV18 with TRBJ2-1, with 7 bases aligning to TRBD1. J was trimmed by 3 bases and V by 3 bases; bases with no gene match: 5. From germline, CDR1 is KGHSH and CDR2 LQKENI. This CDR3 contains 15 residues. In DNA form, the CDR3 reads TGTGCCAGCTCACCGTTCCCAGGGGGCTACAATGAGCAGTTCTTC. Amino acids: CASSPFPGGYNEQFF.

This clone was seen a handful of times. For the CDR3, the DNA is TGTGCCAGCAGACCCGCGGGACAGGGTGAAACTGAAGCTTTCTTT. Amino acids: CASRPAGQGETEAFF. The V gene is TRBV6-5, the J gene TRBJ1-1; 9 bases match TRBD1. The CDR3 has 15 amino acids. After removal of 6 bases from V and 5 bases from J, the junction contained 10 bases not matched to a gene. Germline V gene sequence: CDR1 MNHEY, CDR2 SVGAGI.

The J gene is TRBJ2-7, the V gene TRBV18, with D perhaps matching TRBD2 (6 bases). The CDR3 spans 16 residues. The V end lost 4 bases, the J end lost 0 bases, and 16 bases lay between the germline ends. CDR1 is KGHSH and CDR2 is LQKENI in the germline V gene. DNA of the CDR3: TGTGCCAGCTCACAAACCCGGGACTCCTTCTCCTACGAGCAGTACTTC. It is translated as CASSQTRDSFSYEQYF.

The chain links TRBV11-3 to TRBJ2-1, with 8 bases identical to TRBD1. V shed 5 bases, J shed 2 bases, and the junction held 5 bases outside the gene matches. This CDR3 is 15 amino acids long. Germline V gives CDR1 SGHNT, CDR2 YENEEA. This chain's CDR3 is CASSPTGGPYNEQFF. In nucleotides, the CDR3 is TGTGCCAGCAGCCCCACAGGGGGACCCTACAATGAGCAGTTCTTC.

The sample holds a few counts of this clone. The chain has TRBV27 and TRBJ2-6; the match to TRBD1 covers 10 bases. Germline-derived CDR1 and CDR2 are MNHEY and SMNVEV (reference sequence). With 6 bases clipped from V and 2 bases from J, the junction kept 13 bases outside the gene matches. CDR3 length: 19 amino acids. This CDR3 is CASSNKRQGAVPGANVLTF. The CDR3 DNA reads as TGTGCCAGCAGCAACAAGAGACAGGGGGCGGTACCTGGGGCCAACGTCCTGACTTTC.

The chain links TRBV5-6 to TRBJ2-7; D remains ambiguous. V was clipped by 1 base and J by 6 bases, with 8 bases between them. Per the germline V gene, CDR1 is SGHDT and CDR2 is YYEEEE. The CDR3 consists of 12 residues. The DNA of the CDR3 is TGTGCCAGCAGCTTGTTTATGAGCGAGCAGTACTTC. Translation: CASSLFMSEQYF.

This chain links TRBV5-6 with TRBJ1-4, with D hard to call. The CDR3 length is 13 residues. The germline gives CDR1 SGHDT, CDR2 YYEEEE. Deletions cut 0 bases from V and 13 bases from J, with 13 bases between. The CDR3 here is CASSLDEVGALFF. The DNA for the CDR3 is TGTGCCAGCAGCTTGGATGAGGTCGGTGCACTGTTTTTT.

CDR3 amino acids: CASSLGRSGETQYF. DNA of the CDR3: TGTGCCAGCAGCTTAGGGAGGTCCGGAGAGACCCAGTACTTC. The chain links TRBV7-2 to TRBJ2-5, with D possibly matching TRBD2 (5 bases). V gave up 1 base and J gave up 4 bases, with 10 bases separating them. Per germline, CDR1 SGHTA and CDR2 FQGNSA. The CDR3 is 14 amino acids.

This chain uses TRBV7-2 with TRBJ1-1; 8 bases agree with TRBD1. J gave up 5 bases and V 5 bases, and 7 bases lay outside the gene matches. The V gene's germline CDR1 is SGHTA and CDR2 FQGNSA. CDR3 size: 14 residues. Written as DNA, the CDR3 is TGTGCCAGCAGCCCGCAGGGGGCTGGGACTGAAGCTTTCTTT. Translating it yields CASSPQGAGTEAFF.

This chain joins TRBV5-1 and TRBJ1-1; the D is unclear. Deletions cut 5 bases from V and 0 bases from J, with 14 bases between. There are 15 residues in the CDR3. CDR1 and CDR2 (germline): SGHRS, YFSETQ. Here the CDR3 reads CASRARADLNTEAFF. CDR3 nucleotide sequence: TGCGCCAGCAGGGCCCGTGCAGATTTGAACACTGAAGCTTTCTTT.

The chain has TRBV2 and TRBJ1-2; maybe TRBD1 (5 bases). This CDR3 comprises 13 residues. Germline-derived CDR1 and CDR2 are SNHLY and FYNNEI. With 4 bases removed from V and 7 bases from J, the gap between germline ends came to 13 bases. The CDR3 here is CASSGGRLVGYTF. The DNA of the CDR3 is TGTGCCAGCAGTGGGGGCAGGTTGGTTGGCTACACCTTC.

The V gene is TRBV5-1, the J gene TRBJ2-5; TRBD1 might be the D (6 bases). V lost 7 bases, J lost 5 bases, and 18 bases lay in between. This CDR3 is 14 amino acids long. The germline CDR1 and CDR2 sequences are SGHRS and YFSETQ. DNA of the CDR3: TGCGCCAGCGCCAGGGGAATGTCGATGGAGACCCAGTACTTC. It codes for CASARGMSMETQYF.

The CDR3 DNA is TGTGCCAGCAGTTCCGACAGTCGTAAAGGCTACACCTTC. Amino acid sequence: CASSSDSRKGYTF. The gene calls are TRBV12-3 or TRBV12-4 and TRBJ1-2; weak D call: TRBD1 (5 bases). Trimming left V 4 bases short and J 8 bases short, with 14 bases between. The CDR3 has 13 amino acids.

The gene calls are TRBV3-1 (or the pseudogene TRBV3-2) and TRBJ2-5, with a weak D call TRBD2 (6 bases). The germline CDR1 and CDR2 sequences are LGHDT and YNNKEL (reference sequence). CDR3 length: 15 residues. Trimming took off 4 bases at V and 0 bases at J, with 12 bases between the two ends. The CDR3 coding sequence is TGTGCCAGCAGCCGACTGGAGGGGAACCAAGAGACCCAGTACTTC. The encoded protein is CASSRLEGNQETQYF.

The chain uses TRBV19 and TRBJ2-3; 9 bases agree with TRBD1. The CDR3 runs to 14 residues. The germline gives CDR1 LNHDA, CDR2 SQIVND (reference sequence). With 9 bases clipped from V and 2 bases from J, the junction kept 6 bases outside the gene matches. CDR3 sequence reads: CASSTGGSTDTQYF. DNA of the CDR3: TGTGCCAGCAGCACAGGGGGCTCCACAGATACGCAGTATTTT.

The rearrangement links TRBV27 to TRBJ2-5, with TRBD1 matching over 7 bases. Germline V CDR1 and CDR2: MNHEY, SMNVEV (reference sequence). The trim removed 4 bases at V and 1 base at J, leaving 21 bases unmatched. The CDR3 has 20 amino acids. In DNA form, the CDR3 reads TGTGCCAGCAGTTCAAGAAGGGACAGCAGAAAACAATCGTCCCAAGAGACCCAGTACTTC. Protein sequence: CASSSRRDSRKQSSQETQYF.

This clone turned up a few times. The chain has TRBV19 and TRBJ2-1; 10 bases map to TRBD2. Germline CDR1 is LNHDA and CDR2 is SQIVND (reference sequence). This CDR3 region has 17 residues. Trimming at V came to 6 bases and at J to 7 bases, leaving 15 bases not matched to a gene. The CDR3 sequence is CASSPAGLAGVMNEQFF. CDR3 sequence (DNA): TGTGCCAGTAGCCCAGCTGGGCTAGCGGGAGTGATGAATGAGCAGTTCTTC.